What follows is one T cell receptor beta chain and its context. Its target is not known. PCR was performed using 60 Vbeta and 13 Jbeta primers. Generated by immunoSEQ multiplex PCR, the TCRdb table keeps only in-frame clones and is missing some. This repertoire includes 130,000 or so clones. The sample originates from a study of cytomegalovirus exposure and HLA in healthy donors. Whole-study findings and limits: It was assumed in the presence/absence analyses that sequencing depth was roughly uniform across donors.

The junction had 5 bases not matched to a gene; V was cut back by 5 bases and J by 3 bases. Germline V gives CDR1 SEHNR, CDR2 FQNEAQ (reference sequence). The CDR3 has 15 residues. The sequencing sample was made of PBMCs. This chain connects TRBV7-9 to TRBJ2-3; the match to TRBD1 covers 10 bases. The sequence derives from a man aged 18 to 29 in good health and CMV-seronegative. CDR3 DNA sequence: TGTGCCAGCAGCCCCGGGACAGGGGAAACAGATACGCAGTATTTT. Translation gives CASSPGTGETDTQYF.